The 5 T cell receptor beta chains below all came from one sample that was sequenced in a study of cytomegalovirus exposure and HLA in healthy donors (TCRdb year 2017). Library prep was done by the immunoSEQ multiplex PCR assay. In TCRdb, the immuneACCESS table is reduced to in-frame sequences with V and J assigned. These tables do not hold every clone; where another copy was compared, an unresolved V gene accounts for under half, and the others remain unexplained. This sample holds 200,000 to 300,000 clones; roughly 88% were observed only once. The top ten clones comprise approximately 3.1% of the sample. The source material was PBMCs. These receptors came from a woman in her twenties or thirties in good health and CMV-seronegative.

The count of this clone is one. This chain connects TRBV20-1 to TRBJ2-7; D may be TRBD2 (6 bases). The V end was cut by 0 bases, the J end by 10 bases, with 10 bases between. This CDR3 contains 11 residues. CDR1 DFQATT and CDR2 SNEGSKA come from the germline V gene (reference sequence). The CDR3, as DNA: TGCAGTGCTAGAGAGGGGGGACGACAGTACTTC. Amino acids: CSAREGGRQYF.

The rearrangement uses TRBV7-3 and TRBJ2-1, with 9 bases lining up with TRBD2. With V trimmed by 0 bases and J by 4 bases, 19 bases remained unmatched. This CDR3 has 21 residues. CDR1 and CDR2 (germline): SGHTA, FQGTGA. The CDR3 DNA reads as TGTGCCAGCAGCTTAACTGGTCGGATAGCGGGAGAAGCAGTATGGTACAATGAGCAGTTCTTC. Translated, it gives CASSLTGRIAGEAVWYNEQFF.

This chain uses TRBV28 with TRBJ2-3, with a tentative D call TRBD1 (6 bases). CDR1 is MDHEN, CDR2 SYDVKM, per germline. The CDR3 contains 14 residues. Trimming removed 4 bases from V and 3 bases from J, with 11 bases in between. CDR3 amino acids: CASSSPGQTDTQYF. The CDR3, as DNA: TGTGCCAGCAGTTCCCCCGGACAGACAGATACGCAGTATTTT.

V gene TRBV7-9 combines with J gene TRBJ1-4; a possible D gene is TRBD1 (6 bases). The CDR3 sequence is 14 residues long. Germline CDR1 and CDR2: SEHNR and FQNEAQ (reference sequence). The V end lost 3 bases, the J end lost 4 bases, and 9 bases lay between the germline ends. In DNA form, the CDR3 reads TGTGCCAGCAGCTTGACAGGAGTTAATGAAAAACTGTTTTTT. Its translation: CASSLTGVNEKLFF.

This clone showed up just once. The genes are TRBV7-7 and TRBJ2-7; possibly TRBD1 for D (7 bases). The CDR3 is 15 amino acids. Germline CDR1 is SSHAT and CDR2 is FNYEAQ (reference sequence). Trimming cost V 2 bases and J 2 bases, with 13 bases left between them. CDR3 amino acids: CASSLRQGGPYEQYF. The DNA for the CDR3 is TGTGCCAGCAGCTTACGACAGGGAGGACCCTACGAGCAGTACTTC. Full variable domain (missing parts from reference TRBV7-7 and TRBJ2-7): GAGVSQSPRYKVTKRGQDVTLRCDPISSHATLYWYQQALGQGPEFLTYFNYEAQPDKSGLPSDRFSAERPEGSISTLTIQRTEQRDSAMYRCASSLRQGGPYEQYFGPGTRLTVT.